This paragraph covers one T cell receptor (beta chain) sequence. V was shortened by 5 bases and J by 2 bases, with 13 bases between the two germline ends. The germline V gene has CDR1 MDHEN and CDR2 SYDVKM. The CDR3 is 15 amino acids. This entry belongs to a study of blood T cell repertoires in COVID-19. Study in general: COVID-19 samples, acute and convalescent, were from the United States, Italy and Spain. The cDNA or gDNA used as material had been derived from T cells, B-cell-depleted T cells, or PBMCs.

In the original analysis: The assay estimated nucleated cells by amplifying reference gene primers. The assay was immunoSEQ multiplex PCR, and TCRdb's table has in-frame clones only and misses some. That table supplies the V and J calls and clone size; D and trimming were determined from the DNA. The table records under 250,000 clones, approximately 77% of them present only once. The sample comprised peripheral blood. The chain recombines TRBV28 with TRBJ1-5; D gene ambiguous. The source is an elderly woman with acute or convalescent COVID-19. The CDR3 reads CASSLISGGNQPQHF. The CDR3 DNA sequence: TGTGCCAGCAGTCTGATCTCCGGAGGCAATCAGCCCCAGCATTTT.